Listed below are T cell receptor beta chains from one sample, sequenced in a study of T cell responses to AZD1222 COVID-19 vaccine. Profiling relied on immunoSEQ multiplex PCR, and the TCRdb table lists in-frame clones only, not all of them. Of 150,000 or so clones in the sample, 91% were seen once. The material was peripheral blood, obtained 28 days after the second AZD1222 dose. The receptors shown here come from an adult who received the AZD1222 COVID-19 vaccine. CDR3s include the opening cysteine and the closing phenylalanine or tryptophan. The D gene is left open where the match is weak. Clone size is stated in some rows and not others, as once, few, many or a class when expanded.

V	J	D	size	DNA	CDR3
TRBV21-1	TRBJ1-1	.	.	TGTGCCAGCAGCCAGGGGAGCGATGACACTGAAGCTTTCTTT	CASSQGSDDTEAFF
TRBV5-1	TRBJ2-5	TRBD2	.	TGCGCCAGCAGCCTTTCGACTAGCGGGGGCCAAGAGACCCAGTACTTC	CASSLSTSGGQETQYF
TRBV5-1	TRBJ1-1	.	few	TGCGCCAGCAGGGCGGACAGTTTGAACACTGAAGCTTTCTTT	CASRADSLNTEAFF
TRBV2	TRBJ2-6	TRBD1	.	TGTGCCAGCAGTGAAGAGGGACAGGGGAACGGGGCCAACGTCCTGACTTTC	CASSEEGQGNGANVLTF
TRBV19	TRBJ1-1	.	.	TGTGCCAGTAATTCTGAAGGGGCCGCGAGGACTGAAGCTTTCTTT	CASNSEGAARTEAFF
TRBV6-2/TRBV6-3	TRBJ2-1	.	.	TGTGCCAGCAGTCCCTCGACTGGACGTCACAATGAGCAGTTCTTC	CASSPSTGRHNEQFF
TRBV6-4	TRBJ2-2	.	.	TGTGCCAGCAGTCAGCCCCCGGCTCTCTGGCGCGCCCCTCCCGGGGAGCTGTTTTTT	CASSQPPALWRAPPGELFF
TRBV19	TRBJ1-3	TRBD1	.	TGTGCCAGTGACGGGACGAGGGGGCCCTCTGGAAACACCATATATTTT	CASDGTRGPSGNTIYF
TRBV7-9	TRBJ2-1	.	.	TGTGCCAGCAGCCCTAGCGAGGGCAATGAGCAGTTCTTC	CASSPSEGNEQFF
TRBV2	TRBJ1-2	.	.	TGTGCCAGACGGTATGGCTACACCTTC	CARRYGYTF
TRBV18	TRBJ1-1	TRBD1	.	TGTGCCAGCTCACCCAGGGGGGAGAACACTGAAGCTTTCTTT	CASSPRGENTEAFF
TRBV6-1	TRBJ1-4	.	.	TGTGCCAGCAGTGAACAAAGACTACCCCCTAATGAAAAACTGTTTTTT	CASSEQRLPPNEKLFF
TRBV5-1	TRBJ2-1	TRBD2	.	TGCGCCAGCAGCCCTATACTAGCGGGAGGGAACAATGAGCAGTTCTTC	CASSPILAGGNNEQFF
TRBV5-1	TRBJ1-2	TRBD1	.	TGCGCCAGCAGCTTGGCCGGACAGGGGGCTTATGGCTACACCTTC	CASSLAGQGAYGYTF
TRBV10-3	TRBJ2-7	.	.	TGTGCCATCAGTGAAGGCGGGCAGAACCACGAGCAGTACTTC	CAISEGGQNHEQYF
TRBV5-1	TRBJ1-2	TRBD1	.	TGCGCCAGCAGCTTGGAGGGACAGGGCTATGGCTACACCTTC	CASSLEGQGYGYTF
TRBV7-2	TRBJ1-5	TRBD1	.	TGTGCCAGCAGCTTAGCGACAGGGGTGGGACAGCCCCAGCATTTT	CASSLATGVGQPQHF
TRBV18	TRBJ1-3	TRBD1	.	TGTGCCAGCTCACCGAGGGACAGGGTCGTCTCTGGAAACACCATATATTTT	CASSPRDRVVSGNTIYF
TRBV7-9	TRBJ1-3	.	.	TGTGCCAGCAGCTCCAGGGAAGGTGGAAACACCATATATTTT	CASSSREGGNTIYF
TRBV5-3	TRBJ2-2	.	.	TGTGCCAGAAGCTTTTGTAGGGTTACCGGGGAGCTGTTTTTT	CARSFCRVTGELFF
TRBV24-1	TRBJ1-5	.	.	TGTGCCACCAGTGAGAGGGTATATCAGCCCCAGCATTTT	CATSERVYQPQHF
TRBV4-1	TRBJ1-1	TRBD1	.	TGCGCCAGCAGCCAAGAAAGGACAGGGGCGGGGACTGAAGCTTTCTTT	CASSQERTGAGTEAFF
TRBV7-2	TRBJ1-2	TRBD1	.	TGTGCCAGCAGCACGGGACAGAGCTCTAACTATGGCTACACCTTC	CASSTGQSSNYGYTF
TRBV9	TRBJ1-3	TRBD1	.	TGTGCCAGCAGCGTCCTCGACAGGGCTGGAAACACCATATATTTT	CASSVLDRAGNTIYF
TRBV6-5	TRBJ2-3	.	.	TGTGCCAGCAGTTACGCACGGGGGATTGGGGATACGCAGTATTTT	CASSYARGIGDTQYF
TRBV7-3	TRBJ2-1	.	.	TGTGCCAGCAGCTTAACTAGCCTAATCTACAATGAGCAGTTCTTC	CASSLTSLIYNEQFF
TRBV12-3/TRBV12-4	TRBJ1-2	.	.	TGTGCCAGCAGTTTAGTAGGTTCCTATGGCTACACCTTC	CASSLVGSYGYTF
TRBV4-1	TRBJ2-7	.	.	TGCGCCAGCAGCCCGATGACAGAGAACTCCTACGAGCAGTACTTC	CASSPMTENSYEQYF
TRBV5-1	TRBJ1-2	.	few	TGCGCCAGCAGCTCCCAGGGTGGGGACTATGGCTACACCTTC	CASSSQGGDYGYTF
TRBV6-1	TRBJ1-1	.	.	TGTGCCAGCAGTGAGGCCGGGGGGGAAGCTTTCTTT	CASSEAGGEAFF
TRBV6-5	TRBJ1-6	.	.	TGTGCCAGCAGGGGGAGTAATTCACCCCTCCACTTT	CASRGSNSPLHF
TRBV18	TRBJ2-7	TRBD1	.	TGTGCCAGCTCACCTCCTCTTTGGGACAGGATTCCCTACGAGCAGTACTTC	CASSPPLWDRIPYEQYF
TRBV30	TRBJ2-7	.	.	TGTGCCTGGAGTGGAAAAGGGAAATCCTACGAGCAGTACTTC	CAWSGKGKSYEQYF
TRBV5-6	TRBJ2-3	TRBD2	.	TGTGCCAGCATAGGGGCACTAGCGCAAGATGGCACAGATACGCAGTATTTT	CASIGALAQDGTDTQYF
TRBV19	TRBJ2-2	.	.	TGTGCCAGTAGTGCCCCCAGGGCGAACACCGGGGAGCTGTTTTTT	CASSAPRANTGELFF
TRBV5-1	TRBJ1-1	TRBD1	.	TGCGCCAGCAGCTGGCAGGGGGCGCGAAACACTGAAGCTTTCTTT	CASSWQGARNTEAFF
TRBV6-5	TRBJ1-4	.	.	TGTGCCAGCAGTTACTCGTCCGTGGGTGAAAAACTGTTTTTT	CASSYSSVGEKLFF
TRBV24-1	TRBJ2-3	TRBD1	.	TGTGCCACCAGTGATCGGACAGGGGATACGACAGATACGCAGTATTTT	CATSDRTGDTTDTQYF
TRBV29-1	TRBJ1-1	.	.	TGCAGCGTTGAGGGCGGGGGGAACACTGAAGCTTTCTTT	CSVEGGGNTEAFF
TRBV6-6	TRBJ2-5	.	.	TGTGCCAGCAGCTCCCAGGACACTTGGGGGGAAGAGACCCAGTACTTC	CASSSQDTWGEETQYF
TRBV11-2	TRBJ2-2	.	.	TGTGCCAGCAGCTTCGTGGGACCGTCGAACACCGGGGAGCTGTTTTTT	CASSFVGPSNTGELFF